Listed below are T cell receptor beta chains from one sample, sequenced in a study of vaccination effects on CD4 cells after COVID-19. These TCRs' antigens remain unknown. Sequenced by immunoSEQ multiplex PCR; TCRdb stores in-frame clones only, minus some. Of about 27,000 clones in the sample, under 75% are singletons; the top ten hold roughly a tenth. The specimen was CD4+ T cells from PBMCs cultured with SARS-CoV-2 spike peptides, collected before COVID-19 vaccination. The receptors were gathered from a human donor who received a COVID-19 vaccine. Each CDR3 is given without its conserved first and last residue.

V gene	J gene	CDR3 protein
TRBV27	TRBJ1-2	ASSPTTGYGYT
TRBV9	TRBJ2-2	ASSVDRLAGGSGAKTGELF
TRBV5-1	TRBJ2-7	ASSLGETHLGYEQY
TRBV6-6	TRBJ2-3	ASSPQRGLTDTQY
TRBV24-1	TRBJ2-2	ATSDTGELF
TRBV5-4	TRBJ2-1	ASSLRFGNEQF
TRBV9	TRBJ2-3	ASSVVWGGADTQY
TRBV27	TRBJ2-1	ASSLSLGGEQF
TRBV20-1	TRBJ1-1	SARDSAEAF
TRBV10-1	TRBJ2-7	ASSNSGRAVGEQY
TRBV30	TRBJ2-1	AWSVQGEQF
TRBV5-4	TRBJ1-6	ASSLETGGESPLH
TRBV5-4	TRBJ2-5	ASSLGGGETQY
TRBV10-2	TRBJ2-7	ASSGPGAYEQY
TRBV6-5	TRBJ2-5	ASSYSRATQETQY
TRBV19	TRBJ1-2	ASSQEPGTNYGYT
TRBV27	TRBJ2-7	ASSSAGTREQY
TRBV10-2	TRBJ1-2	ASSEAYGSRYGYT
TRBV7-9	TRBJ1-2	ASSPRRSNYGYT
TRBV5-8	TRBJ2-5	ASSPEGGREETQY
TRBV11-2	TRBJ1-6	ASSYGQNSPLH
TRBV9	TRBJ2-5	ASSVGTIGETQY
TRBV19	TRBJ1-1	ASSVGLTGRTEAF
TRBV30	TRBJ1-6	AWRDPTKSYNSPLH
TRBV20-1	TRBJ1-1	SARDSPEAF
TRBV5-1	TRBJ2-7	ASSSGQTEHFGEQY
TRBV6-5	TRBJ2-5	ASGVRVSFETQY
TRBV7-7	TRBJ2-3	ASSPGRTSGDTQY
TRBV11-3	TRBJ2-5	ASSFGTGTGVSETQY
TRBV15	TRBJ2-1	ATSTLGLAGGPSFLF
TRBV7-8	TRBJ2-1	ASSLVSFGNEQF
TRBV19	TRBJ1-4	ASSIQAGVNEKLF
TRBV29-1	TRBJ1-2	SVDGGQFDLYGYT
TRBV7-6	TRBJ1-2	ASSLGQGEIGYT
TRBV7-9	TRBJ2-1	ASSLGYTSGKVYNEQF
TRBV14	TRBJ1-1	ASSPRRNTEAF
TRBV29-1	TRBJ1-1	SVAVPSLNTEAF
TRBV6-4	TRBJ2-5	ASSDLRTGSLGETQY
TRBV12-3/TRBV12-4	TRBJ2-7	ASSLQGVHEQY
TRBV18	TRBJ2-2	ASSPNFDRSGGELF
TRBV3-1/TRBV3-2	TRBJ1-2	ASSQGTGIRGGYT
TRBV19	TRBJ2-3	ASSPMGLAGGPASTDTQY
TRBV7-2	TRBJ2-1	ASSLPSRNEQF
TRBV5-1	TRBJ2-4	ASSRASSGGILDIQY
TRBV7-2	TRBJ1-1	ASSRERLSVGAF